The 18 T cell receptor beta chains listed next were all sequenced from one sample in a study of T cell responses to AZD1222 COVID-19 vaccine. Some clones are missing from TCRdb's copy, which holds only in-frame ones; the method was immunoSEQ multiplex PCR. The repertoire holds roughly 130,000 clones, with around 92% as singletons. The starting material was peripheral blood, obtained on day 0 of AZD1222 vaccination. The receptor source for this set is an adult in good health.

This chain links TRBV28 with TRBJ2-3, with 7 bases aligning to TRBD2. CDR3 size: 13 residues. V lost 2 bases to trimming and J lost 11 bases; unmatched junction nucleotides: 7. CDR1 MDHEN and CDR2 SYDVKM come from the germline V gene. The CDR3 spells CASSLAGEHQQYF. CDR3 DNA sequence: TGTGCCAGCAGTTTAGCGGGGGAGCACCAGCAGTATTTT. The full variable domain, in which reference TRBV28 and TRBJ2-3 provide the parts outside the CDR3, is DVKVTQSSRYLVKRTGEKVFLECVQDMDHENMFWYRQDPGLGLRLIYFSYDVKMKEKGDIPEGYSVSREKKERFSLILESASTNQTSMYLCASSLAGEHQQYFGPGTRLTVL.

The CDR3 DNA sequence: TGTGCCAGCAGTTCTCACGCAGCTGTGAACACTGAAGCTTTCTTT. Protein product: CASSSHAAVNTEAFF. This rearrangement joins TRBV6-2 or TRBV6-3 to TRBJ1-1; no definite D call. V was pared by 4 bases and J by 0 bases, with 12 bases between. The CDR3 sequence is 15 residues long. CDR1 MNHEY and CDR2 SVGEGT come from the germline V gene.

V and J are TRBV9 and TRBJ2-7; 13 bases map to TRBD2. The trim removed 4 bases at V and 0 bases at J, leaving 4 bases unmatched. Germline V gives CDR1 SGDLS, CDR2 YYNGEE. The CDR3 loop spans 16 amino acids. The CDR3 loop is CASSPGLAGASYEQYF. The CDR3, as DNA: TGTGCCAGCAGCCCCGGACTAGCGGGGGCCTCCTACGAGCAGTACTTC.

This clone appeared a single time. DNA of the CDR3: TGTGCCAGCAGCCGCGGACAGCCCTGGGGCACTGAAGCTTTCTTT. It translates to CASSRGQPWGTEAFF. The J gene is TRBJ1-1, the V gene TRBV2; TRBD1 might be the D (6 bases). The CDR3 consists of 15 residues. Trimming left V 6 bases short and J 4 bases short, with 18 bases between. Germline V gives CDR1 SNHLY, CDR2 FYNNEI.

As to this clone: Additional DNA sequences in this sample encode the identical CDR3. The rearrangement uses TRBV18 and TRBJ2-3; D is unclear. The germline V gene has CDR1 KGHSH and CDR2 LQKENI. The V end was cut by 0 bases, the J end by 0 bases, with 1 base between. CDR3 length equals 13 residues. The CDR3 DNA is TGTGCCAGCTCACCACCTAGCACAGATACGCAGTATTTT. Amino acid sequence: CASSPPSTDTQYF.

CDR3 in DNA: TGCGCCAGCAGCTTAGCGGGACCAGGGCGCTATGAGCAGTTCTTC. Amino acids: CASSLAGPGRYEQFF. This rearrangement joins TRBV5-1 to TRBJ2-1, with 7 bases matching TRBD2. This CDR3 comprises 15 residues. Per germline, CDR1 SGHRS and CDR2 YFSETQ. The junction had 10 bases not matched to a gene; V was cut back by 2 bases and J by 8 bases.

DNA for the CDR3: TGTGCCAGCAGTTACTCCCCACCTCTTTACGAGCAGTACTTC. Amino acid sequence: CASSYSPPLYEQYF. The rearrangement uses TRBV6-2 or TRBV6-3 and TRBJ2-7; D unresolved. Trimming pared 0 bases from V and 4 bases from J, leaving 10 bases between. CDR1 is MNHEY, CDR2 SVGEGT, per germline. This CDR3 comprises 14 residues.

V and J are TRBV5-8 and TRBJ2-2, with D tentatively TRBD1 (5 bases). CDR3 length: 16 amino acids. Germline loops: CDR1 SGHTS, CDR2 YDEGEE. V lost 4 bases to trimming and J lost 2 bases, with 15 bases between them. The CDR3 region is CASSIGHLANTGELFF. Here the CDR3 DNA reads TGTGCCAGCAGCATAGGACACCTTGCAAACACCGGGGAGCTGTTTTTT.

The rearrangement links TRBV4-3 to TRBJ2-5, with 11 positions matching TRBD2. The length of the CDR3 is 19 residues. J gave up 5 bases and V 1 base, and 15 bases lay outside the gene matches. Germline V gene lookup returns CDR1 LGHNA and CDR2 YSLEER. This CDR3 is CASSQAYVRASGGRETQYF. The CDR3 region has the DNA TGCGCCAGCAGCCAAGCCTATGTCCGGGCTAGCGGGGGGAGGGAGACCCAGTACTTC.

The chain couples TRBV7-2 to TRBJ1-2; D uncertain. The CDR3 is 13 residues long. CDR1 is SGHTA and CDR2 is FQGNSA in the germline V gene. V lost 5 bases and J 2 bases, leaving 9 bases between the germline ends. The CDR3 sequence is CASSPLGNYGYTF. CDR3 bases: TGTGCCAGCAGCCCTTTGGGGAACTATGGCTACACCTTC.

This chain joins TRBV4-2 and TRBJ2-3; 13 positions match TRBD2. This CDR3 spans 19 amino acids. CDR1 is LGHNA and CDR2 is YNFKEQ in the germline V gene. With V trimmed by 0 bases and J by 2 bases, 8 bases remained unmatched. CDR3 protein: CASSQDRRLAGGHTDTQYF. DNA of the CDR3: TGTGCCAGCAGCCAAGATCGCAGACTAGCGGGGGGTCACACAGATACGCAGTATTTT.

The chain uses TRBV9 and TRBJ2-3, with 14 bases aligning to TRBD2. The V gene's germline CDR1 is SGDLS and CDR2 YYNGEE. The V segment lost 3 bases and the J segment 5 bases; nucleotides outside the gene matches: 8. CDR3 size: 17 residues. This CDR3 reads CASSESTSGGAQDTQYF. The CDR3 region has the DNA TGTGCCAGCAGCGAATCGACTAGCGGGGGGGCACAAGATACGCAGTATTTT.

The CDR3 loop reads CASGIAGLETQYF. CDR3 in DNA: TGTGCCAGCGGGATAGCGGGACTAGAGACCCAGTACTTC. The chain has TRBV5-4 and TRBJ2-5; the match to TRBD2 covers 8 bases. Germline lookup yields CDR1 SGHNT and CDR2 YYREEE (reference sequence). This CDR3 region has 13 residues. Trimming cost V 7 bases and J 4 bases; bases outside gene matches: 6.

The chain combines TRBV27 with TRBJ1-2; no clear D. Trimming pared 4 bases from V and 0 bases from J, leaving 9 bases between. This CDR3 is 14 amino acids long. Germline V CDR1 and CDR2: MNHEY, SMNVEV (reference sequence). The DNA of the CDR3 is TGTGCCAGCAGTTCCGCGGGGACTAACTATGGCTACACCTTC. Translation gives CASSSAGTNYGYTF.

The V and J genes are TRBV7-2 and TRBJ1-1; TRBD1 is a possible D gene (5 bases). Germline assignment: CDR1 SGHTA and CDR2 FQGNSA. The CDR3 is 13 residues long. V was shortened by 3 bases and J by 7 bases, with 12 bases between the two germline ends. CDR3 coding DNA: TGTGCCAGCAGCTTGGACCGGGACGGTGAAGCTTTCTTT. Protein sequence: CASSLDRDGEAFF.

The chain combines TRBV4-2 with TRBJ1-5; TRBD1 is a possible D gene (5 bases). This CDR3 contains 17 residues. Trimming took off 3 bases at V and 1 base at J, with 16 bases between the two ends. Germline V gene sequence: CDR1 LGHNA, CDR2 YNFKEQ. The CDR3 bases are TGTGCCAGCAGCCAGGGGGACGGAGGTTTCAGCAATCAGCCCCAGCATTTT. Its translation: CASSQGDGGFSNQPQHF.

The chain links TRBV3-1 (or the pseudogene TRBV3-2) to TRBJ1-6; 7 bases match TRBD1. The CDR3 totals 13 residues. V dropped 1 base and J dropped 14; count of bases not matched to a gene: 5. CDR1 and CDR2 from the germline V gene are LGHDT and YNNKEL (reference sequence). CDR3 nucleotides: TGTGCCAGCAGCCAAGTCTCCGGGACAGCCCTCCACTTT. It yields the protein CASSQVSGTALHF.

This chain uses TRBV5-1 with TRBJ1-3, with D possibly TRBD1 on 5 matching bases. Trimming took 0 bases from V and 1 from J, leaving 11 bases between them. This CDR3 is 16 amino acids long. Germline lookup yields CDR1 SGHRS and CDR2 YFSETQ. As DNA, the CDR3 is TGCGCCAGCAGCTTGGCGGGGACCCGATCTGGAAACACCATATATTTT. This encodes CASSLAGTRSGNTIYF.